Following are 23 T cell receptor beta chains from one sample sequenced in a study of blood T cell repertoires in COVID-19. The table came from immunoSEQ multiplex PCR; TCRdb's copy has only in-frame clones and leaves some out. The top ten hold over 9.5% of the sample, which has roughly 160,000 clones, around 80% seen once. Sequenced sample: PBMCs or T cells enriched from blood (not recorded which). The source of these receptors is a man aged 45-60 years who had recovered from COVID-19.

The chain has TRBV28 and TRBJ2-7; 10 bases align to TRBD2. The J segment lost 5 bases and the V segment lost 4 bases, leaving 11 bases of the junction unmatched. The CDR3 sequence is 16 residues long. Germline V lookup: CDR1 MDHEN, CDR2 SYDVKM. The CDR3 loop is CASSSLSAGGLDEQYF. The CDR3 DNA follows: TGTGCCAGCAGTTCTTTATCAGCGGGGGGGCTGGACGAGCAGTACTTC.

This clone appeared once. V is TRBV7-2 and J is TRBJ2-3, with 8 bases aligning to TRBD2. The J segment lost 2 bases and the V segment lost 5 bases, leaving 6 bases of the junction unmatched. The CDR3 loop spans 15 amino acids. The germline CDR1 and CDR2 sequences are SGHTA and FQGNSA. The CDR3 region has the DNA TGTGCCAGCAGCCCGGGGGGGCCGTTCACAGATACGCAGTATTTT. It is translated as CASSPGGPFTDTQYF.

This rearrangement joins TRBV28 to TRBJ2-3; 10 nucleotides match TRBD2. Losses at the gene ends were 6 bases for V and 6 bases for J; bases not matched to a gene: 9. The CDR3 has 15 residues. The V gene's germline CDR1 is MDHEN and CDR2 SYDVKM. The CDR3 DNA follows: TGTGCCAGCAGCAGCGGGGGGGCGTCGTGGGATACGCAGTATTTT. Amino acids: CASSSGGASWDTQYF.

This rearrangement joins TRBV5-6 to TRBJ2-1; the match to TRBD1 covers 7 bases. The CDR3 sequence is 15 residues long. Germline lookup yields CDR1 SGHDT and CDR2 YYEEEE. V lost 4 bases, J lost 5 bases, and 9 bases stayed unmatched. The chain's CDR3 is CASSPDRSRNNEQFF. Here the CDR3 DNA reads TGTGCCAGCAGCCCGGACAGGTCGAGGAACAATGAGCAGTTCTTC.

This clone has just a few counts. The genes are TRBV7-9 and TRBJ2-5, with D perhaps TRBD1 (5 bases). Germline lookup yields CDR1 SEHNR and CDR2 FQNEAQ (reference sequence). The V and J ends lost 5 bases and 3 bases respectively, with 19 bases between them. This CDR3 has 16 amino acids. CDR3 DNA sequence: TGTGCCAGCAGCGCCTACCGACAGTTCGAGAAAGAGACCCAGTACTTC. Its protein is CASSAYRQFEKETQYF.

The rearrangement joins TRBV16 to TRBJ2-3; D might be TRBD2 (6 bases). CDR1 KGHSY and CDR2 FQNENV come from the germline V gene. The CDR3 is 16 amino acids. The V end was cut by 1 base, the J end by 1 base, with 12 bases between. This CDR3 reads CASSQLGGGGTDTQYF. The DNA of the CDR3 is TGTGCCAGCAGCCAATTAGGTGGCGGGGGCACAGATACGCAGTATTTT.

J is TRBJ1-2 and V is TRBV5-6; 9 positions agree with TRBD1. CDR1 SGHDT and CDR2 YYEEEE come from the germline V gene. With V trimmed by 0 bases and J by 8 bases, 8 bases remained unmatched. The CDR3 is 15 amino acids. The CDR3 sequence is CASSLDRGPTTGYTF. CDR3 DNA: TGTGCCAGCAGCTTGGACAGGGGGCCCACTACCGGCTACACCTTC.

The V call is TRBV9, the J call TRBJ1-2; the D is unclear. Trimming took off 3 bases at V and 1 base at J, with 10 bases between the two ends. CDR3 length equals 14 residues. Per germline, CDR1 SGDLS and CDR2 YYNGEE. The CDR3 region is CASSAPNHNYGYTF. The CDR3 DNA is TGTGCCAGCAGCGCCCCTAACCATAACTATGGCTACACCTTC.

The chain couples TRBV6-5 to TRBJ1-2; unclear D gene. The V gene lost 5 bases and the J gene lost 4 bases, with 11 bases spanning the gap. Germline V gene data show CDR1 as MNHEY and CDR2 as SVGAGI. The CDR3 spans 13 residues. DNA of the CDR3: TGTGCCAGCAGTACCTCGGGGTCCTATGGCTACACCTTC. Amino acids: CASSTSGSYGYTF.

The CDR3 region has the DNA TGTGCCAGCAGCGTAGGGGAGGGGGAGACCCAGTACTTC. Translated, it gives CASSVGEGETQYF. The chain joins TRBV9 to TRBJ2-5; 7 bases align to TRBD2. CDR3 length: 13 amino acids. V gave up 0 bases and J gave up 5 bases; unmatched junction bases: 1. Germline V gene lookup returns CDR1 SGDLS and CDR2 YYNGEE.

This clone has just one count. The chain links TRBV19 to TRBJ1-6; 7 bases fit TRBD1. Germline V gene lookup returns CDR1 LNHDA and CDR2 SQIVND (reference sequence). V was pared by 3 bases and J by 7 bases, with 9 bases of the junction left unmatched. This CDR3 is 16 amino acids long. CDR3 protein: CASSMRKGDRNSPLHF. CDR3 nucleotide sequence: TGTGCCAGTAGTATGAGGAAGGGGGACAGAAATTCACCCCTCCACTTT.

This chain connects TRBV28 to TRBJ2-5; D remains unclear. The CDR3 loop spans 13 amino acids. The germline V and J ends were trimmed by 3 bases and 7 bases, with 12 bases remaining between them. In germline, CDR1 is MDHEN, CDR2 SYDVKM. In DNA form, the CDR3 reads TGTGCCAGCAGTTTCCGACCCCCGGGGACCCAGTACTTC. It specifies CASSFRPPGTQYF.

The rearrangement joins TRBV10-1 to TRBJ2-3, with 10 bases lining up with TRBD2. Germline CDR1 reads WNHNN; CDR2 reads SYGVQD (reference sequence). J lost 2 bases, V lost 6 bases, and 5 bases had no gene match. The CDR3 runs to 15 residues. Here the CDR3 DNA reads TGCGCCAGCAGCCCCAGCGGGGGGGACACAGATACGCAGTATTTT. Amino acids: CASSPSGGDTDTQYF.

This chain links TRBV19 with TRBJ1-2; the D gene is possibly TRBD1 (5 bases). The CDR3 contains 13 residues. Germline V gene data show CDR1 as LNHDA and CDR2 as SQIVND (reference sequence). Trimming pared 3 bases from V and 3 bases from J, leaving 8 bases between. The CDR3 loop reads CASSIWGDYGYTF. CDR3 DNA: TGTGCCAGTAGTATTTGGGGGGACTATGGCTACACCTTC.

Concerning this clone itself: A far larger clone is a single base away, which makes a read error likely. The gene calls are TRBV7-2 and TRBJ2-7, with D tentatively TRBD1 (6 bases). CDR1 and CDR2 (germline): SGHTA, FQGNSA. The V and J ends lost 6 bases and 3 bases respectively, with 6 bases between them. The CDR3 sequence is 11 residues long. The CDR3 loop reads CASRQGYEQYF. CDR3 nucleotides: TGTGCCAGCAGACAGGGCTACGAGCAGTACTTC. Filled out from reference TRBV7-2 and TRBJ2-7, the complete variable domain reads GAGVSQSPSNKVTEKGKDVELRCDPISGHTALYWYRQSLGQGLEFLIYFQGNSAPDKSGLPSDRFSAERTGGSVSTLTIQRTQQEDSAVYLCASRQGYEQYFGPGTRLTVT.

This sequence joins TRBV28 and TRBJ1-3, with D possibly matching TRBD1 (6 bases). With 5 bases removed from V and 5 bases from J, the gap between germline ends came to 13 bases. The length of the CDR3 is 14 residues. The germline gives CDR1 MDHEN, CDR2 SYDVKM. This chain's CDR3 is CASSPLTGRNTIYF. DNA of the CDR3: TGTGCCAGCAGTCCTCTGACAGGAAGAAACACCATATATTTT.

The V call is TRBV7-9, the J call TRBJ1-1; TRBD1 is a possible D gene (5 bases). CDR1 and CDR2 (germline): SEHNR, FQNEAQ (reference sequence). The CDR3 totals 13 residues. The V gene lost 5 bases and the J gene lost 11 bases, with 18 bases spanning the gap. DNA of the CDR3: TGTGCCAGCAGCCCGGAATGGGGCGTAGGGGCTTTCTTT. Its protein product is CASSPEWGVGAFF.

There are a few counts of this clone. This rearrangement joins TRBV7-2 to TRBJ1-1, with D possibly TRBD1 on 5 matching bases. The ends were cut back, 4 bases at V and 11 bases at J, with 17 bases in the middle. Germline loops: CDR1 SGHTA, CDR2 FQGNSA. This CDR3 contains 13 residues. The CDR3 spells CASSSEGLRGAFF. CDR3 coding DNA: TGTGCCAGCAGCTCCGAGGGGTTACGGGGGGCTTTCTTT.

This chain joins TRBV5-4 and TRBJ2-5, with 7 nucleotides matching TRBD1. Germline trimming cut 0 bases from V and 5 bases from J; bases unmatched to any gene: 7. Germline values: CDR1 SGHNT, CDR2 YYREEE (reference sequence). This CDR3 is 15 amino acids long. Here the CDR3 DNA reads TGTGCCAGCAGCTTGGGACAGGGCAAGGTTGAGACCCAGTACTTC. Translating gives CASSLGQGKVETQYF.

This chain links TRBV11-2 with TRBJ2-1, with D hard to call. There are 12 residues in the CDR3. Germline V gives CDR1 SGHAT, CDR2 FQNNGV. V was pared by 2 bases and J by 8 bases, with 7 bases between. CDR3 in amino acids: CASSLRPDEQFF. The CDR3 coding sequence is TGTGCCAGCAGCTTACGCCCGGATGAGCAGTTCTTC.

This clone was detected only once. The V call is TRBV18, the J call TRBJ1-5; no reliable D call. The ends were cut back, 6 bases at V and 5 bases at J, with 14 bases in the middle. Looked up from germline, CDR1 is KGHSH and CDR2 is LQKENI. The CDR3 spans 14 residues. The CDR3 coding sequence is TGTGCCAGCTCTGCCGATAACTCCTATCAGCCCCAGCATTTT. Translated: CASSADNSYQPQHF.

The chain uses TRBV7-2 and TRBJ1-5; TRBD1 agrees at 8 bases. Germline V gives CDR1 SGHTA, CDR2 FQGNSA. The length of the CDR3 is 16 residues. J was trimmed by 9 bases and V by 1 base; bases with no gene match: 11. As DNA, the CDR3 is TGTGCCAGCAGCTTAGGTGGACAGGGCGGAATGGGGCCCCAGCATTTT. Its protein product is CASSLGGQGGMGPQHF.

This chain links TRBV28 with TRBJ1-5; D possibly corresponds to TRBD1 (5 bases). Per germline, CDR1 MDHEN and CDR2 SYDVKM. This CDR3 has 14 residues. The CDR3 region is CADGQGGSNQPQHF. The CDR3 DNA follows: TGTGCAGATGGGCAGGGTGGGAGCAATCAGCCCCAGCATTTT.